This is a list of T cell receptor beta chains from one sample in a study of CD4 T cells in relation to SARS-CoV-2 and coronaviruses. The method was immunoSEQ multiplex PCR; TCRdb's version includes in-frame clones alone and lacks a portion of them. The data contain roughly 18,000 clones, approximately 78% of them singletons. What these receptors recognize is not known. The sequenced sample consisted of CD4+ T cells from PBMCs, cultured in vitro. Receptors were obtained from a human donor in good health. Both conserved end residues are part of each CDR3. D genes are given only for firm matches. Not all rows give a size; the values are once, few, many and, for expanded clones, a class.

j_gene	abundance	d_gene	v_gene	CDR3aa	CDR3nt
TRBJ1-2	.	.	TRBV15	CATSRDRVNYGYTF	TGTGCCACCAGCAGAGACAGGGTCAACTATGGCTACACCTTC
TRBJ2-1	.	TRBD1	TRBV7-9	CASSPRGTGANEQFF	TGTGCCAGCAGCCCTCGTGGGACAGGGGCCAATGAGCAGTTCTTC
TRBJ2-5	.	.	TRBV5-1	CASSLDPGEYPRSQYF	TGCGCCAGCAGCTTGGATCCGGGGGAGTACCCCCGGTCCCAGTACTTC
TRBJ2-3	.	.	TRBV11-2	CASSLGFSGEGGTDTQYF	TGTGCCAGCAGCTTAGGGTTTTCCGGGGAAGGGGGCACAGATACGCAGTATTTT
TRBJ2-1	.	TRBD1	TRBV6-6	CASSYSQGDNEQFF	TGTGCCAGCAGTTACTCGCAGGGGGACAATGAGCAGTTCTTC
TRBJ1-1	.	.	TRBV25-1	CASSEDRTMNTEAFF	TGTGCCAGCAGTGAAGACAGAACCATGAACACTGAAGCTTTCTTT
TRBJ2-7	.	.	TRBV6-4	CASSDLSSYEQYF	TGTGCCAGCAGTGACCTCAGCTCCTACGAGCAGTACTTC
TRBJ1-4	.	.	TRBV28	CASSLATHNEKLFF	TGTGCCAGCAGTTTAGCAACGCATAATGAAAAACTGTTTTTT
TRBJ2-1	.	.	TRBV7-3	CASSLGQASYNEQFF	TGTGCCAGCAGCTTAGGGCAGGCCTCCTACAATGAGCAGTTCTTC
TRBJ2-5	.	TRBD2	TRBV2	CASSGLAGGTNMRRQETQYF	TGTGCCAGCAGTGGGCTAGCGGGAGGCACTAATATGAGGAGGCAAGAGACCCAGTACTTC
TRBJ2-6	.	.	TRBV5-8	CASSLFRVGGANVLTF	TGTGCCAGCAGCTTGTTCCGGGTTGGTGGGGCCAACGTCCTGACTTTC
TRBJ2-6	.	.	TRBV7-8	CASSRRRGHREGRANVLTF	TGTGCCAGCAGCAGAAGACGTGGACACCGGGAAGGGAGGGCCAACGTCCTGACTTTC
TRBJ2-5	.	TRBD1	TRBV7-2	CASSLTGAESQETQYF	TGTGCCAGCAGCTTAACAGGGGCGGAGAGCCAAGAGACCCAGTACTTC
TRBJ2-7	.	.	TRBV14	CASSQVRGEQYF	TGTGCCAGCAGCCAAGTGAGGGGCGAGCAGTACTTC
TRBJ1-4	few	.	TRBV12-2	CASRLIQGKGEKLFF	TGTGCAAGTCGCTTGATACAGGGGAAAGGTGAAAAACTGTTTTTT
TRBJ2-7	.	TRBD1	TRBV6-5	CASSKKPGQGSEQYF	TGTGCCAGCAGTAAAAAACCGGGACAGGGGTCCGAGCAGTACTTC
TRBJ1-4	.	.	TRBV4-1	CASSPDRVRAHEKLFF	TGCGCCAGCAGCCCTGACCGCGTACGGGCTCATGAAAAACTGTTTTTT
TRBJ1-5	.	.	TRBV2	CASSDAADRPFSNQPQHF	TGTGCCAGCAGTGACGCAGCAGACAGGCCCTTTAGCAATCAGCCCCAGCATTTT
TRBJ2-1	.	TRBD2	TRBV14	CASSPSGLAGAFEQFF	TGTGCCAGCAGCCCGAGCGGACTAGCGGGAGCTTTTGAGCAGTTCTTC
TRBJ1-4	.	TRBD1	TRBV13	CASSTESQGGLEKLFF	TGTGCCAGCAGCACCGAATCCCAGGGGGGTCTTGAAAAACTGTTTTTT
TRBJ2-2	.	.	TRBV6-6	CASSYSAGELFF	TGTGCCAGCAGTTACTCAGCGGGGGAGCTGTTTTTT
TRBJ2-1	.	TRBD2	TRBV11-2	CASNLDPGLAGGKGIFF	TGTGCCAGCAACTTAGACCCCGGACTAGCGGGAGGAAAGGGGATCTTCTTC
TRBJ2-4	.	TRBD2	TRBV4-1	CASSHGLADIAKNIQYF	TGCGCCAGCAGCCATGGACTAGCGGATATAGCCAAAAACATTCAGTACTTC
TRBJ2-1	once	TRBD2	TRBV25-1	CASSLPGRANEQFF	TGTGCCAGCAGTCTTCCCGGGAGGGCCAATGAGCAGTTCTTC
TRBJ1-3	.	TRBD1	TRBV30	CAWGTGPGNTIYF	TGTGCCTGGGGGACAGGTCCAGGAAACACCATATATTTT
TRBJ2-2	.	TRBD2	TRBV18	CASSPSSGRTGELFF	TGTGCCAGCTCACCGTCGAGCGGGAGGACCGGGGAGCTGTTTTTT
TRBJ1-2	.	.	TRBV3-1/TRBV3-2	CASSQPTGGYGYTF	TGTGCCAGCAGCCAACCCACAGGAGGCTATGGCTACACCTTC
TRBJ1-1	.	TRBD1	TRBV13	CASSRDRTGMNTEAFF	TGTGCCAGCAGCCGGGACAGGACGGGGATGAACACTGAAGCTTTCTTT
TRBJ2-5	.	.	TRBV10-1	CASSGTLQETQYF	TGCGCCAGCAGTGGGACGCTACAAGAGACCCAGTACTTC
TRBJ1-1	.	.	TRBV18	CASSPMGADDRAFF	TGTGCCAGCTCACCAATGGGGGCAGACGATAGGGCTTTCTTT
TRBJ2-7	.	TRBD2	TRBV10-3	CAISGRTSGIDEQYF	TGTGCCATCAGTGGGAGGACTAGCGGGATAGACGAGCAGTACTTC
TRBJ2-3	.	.	TRBV20-1	CSASDSGAPTDTQYF	TGCAGTGCTAGTGATTCCGGGGCACCCACAGATACGCAGTATTTT